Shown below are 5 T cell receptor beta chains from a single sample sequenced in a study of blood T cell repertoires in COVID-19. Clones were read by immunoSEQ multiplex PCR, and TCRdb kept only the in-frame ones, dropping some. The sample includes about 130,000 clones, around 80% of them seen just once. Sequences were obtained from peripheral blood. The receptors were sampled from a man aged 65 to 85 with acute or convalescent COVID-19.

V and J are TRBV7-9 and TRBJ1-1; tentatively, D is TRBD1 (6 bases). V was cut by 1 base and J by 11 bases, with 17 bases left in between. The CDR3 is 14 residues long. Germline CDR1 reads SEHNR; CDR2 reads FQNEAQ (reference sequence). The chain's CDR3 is CASSLEGTTRGAFF. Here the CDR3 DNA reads TGTGCCAGCAGCTTAGAAGGGACTACAAGGGGGGCTTTCTTT.

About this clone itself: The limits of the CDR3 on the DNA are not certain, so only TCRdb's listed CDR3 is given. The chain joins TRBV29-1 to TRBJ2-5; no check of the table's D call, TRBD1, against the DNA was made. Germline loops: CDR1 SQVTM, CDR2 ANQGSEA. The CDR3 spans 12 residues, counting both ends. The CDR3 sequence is CSADSFLETQYF.

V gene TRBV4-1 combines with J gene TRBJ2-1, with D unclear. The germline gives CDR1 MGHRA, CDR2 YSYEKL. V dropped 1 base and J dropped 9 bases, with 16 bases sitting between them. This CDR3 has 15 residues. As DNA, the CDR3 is TGCGCCAGCAGCCAAGGTCCTTCAGTGATGGCTGAGCAGTTCTTC. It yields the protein CASSQGPSVMAEQFF.

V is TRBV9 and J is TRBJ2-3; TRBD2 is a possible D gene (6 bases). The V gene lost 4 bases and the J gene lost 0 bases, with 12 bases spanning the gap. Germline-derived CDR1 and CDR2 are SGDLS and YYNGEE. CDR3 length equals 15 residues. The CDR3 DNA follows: TGTGCCAGCAGCCCCCATGGGACTAGCACAGATACGCAGTATTTT. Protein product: CASSPHGTSTDTQYF. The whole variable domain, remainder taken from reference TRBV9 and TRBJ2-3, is DSGVTQTPKHLITATGQRVTLRCSPRSGDLSVYWYQQSLDQGLQFLIQYYNGEERAKGNILERFSAQQFPDLHSELNLSSLELGDSALYFCASSPHGTSTDTQYFGPGTRLTVL.

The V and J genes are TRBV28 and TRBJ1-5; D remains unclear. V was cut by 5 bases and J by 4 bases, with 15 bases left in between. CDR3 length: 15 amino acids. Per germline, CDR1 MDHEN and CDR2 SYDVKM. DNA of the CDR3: TGTGCCAGCAGTCCCCTTTATCGTCGGAATCAGCCCCAGCATTTT. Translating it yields CASSPLYRRNQPQHF.